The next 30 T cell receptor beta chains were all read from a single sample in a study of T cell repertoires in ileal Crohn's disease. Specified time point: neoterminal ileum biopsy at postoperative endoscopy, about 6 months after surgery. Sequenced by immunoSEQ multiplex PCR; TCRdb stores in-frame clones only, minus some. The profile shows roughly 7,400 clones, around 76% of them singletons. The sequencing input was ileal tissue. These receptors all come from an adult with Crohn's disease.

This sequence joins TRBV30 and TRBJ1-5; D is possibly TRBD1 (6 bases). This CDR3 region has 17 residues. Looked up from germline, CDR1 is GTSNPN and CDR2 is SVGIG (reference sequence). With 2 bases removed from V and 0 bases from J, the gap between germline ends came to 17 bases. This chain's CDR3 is CAWSSGGQSLSNQPQHF. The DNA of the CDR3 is TGTGCCTGGAGTTCGGGGGGCCAAAGCCTTAGCAATCAGCCCCAGCATTTT.

The CDR3 here is CASSRPRRDSPLHF. CDR3 nucleotides: TGTGCCAGCAGCCGGCCCCGTCGGGATTCACCCCTCCACTTT. V usage is TRBV6-5 and J usage is TRBJ1-6; D gene ambiguous. Germline V gene data show CDR1 as MNHEY and CDR2 as SVGAGI. The CDR3 extends over 14 amino acids. V was trimmed by 6 bases and J by 8 bases, leaving 14 bases between them.

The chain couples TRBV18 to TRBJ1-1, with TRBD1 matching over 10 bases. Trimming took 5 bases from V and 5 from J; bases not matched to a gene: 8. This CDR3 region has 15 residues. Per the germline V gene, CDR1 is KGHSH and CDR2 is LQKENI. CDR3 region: CASSYDTDRGTEAFF. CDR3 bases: TGTGCCAGCTCATACGACACGGACAGGGGGACTGAAGCTTTCTTT.

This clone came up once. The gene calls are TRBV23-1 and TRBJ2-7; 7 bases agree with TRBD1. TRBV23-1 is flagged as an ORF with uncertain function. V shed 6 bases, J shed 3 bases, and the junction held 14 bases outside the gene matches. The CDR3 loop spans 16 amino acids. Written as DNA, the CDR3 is TGCGCCAGCAGACCCAGCAAATCGACAGGGAGCTACGAGCAGTACTTC. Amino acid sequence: CASRPSKSTGSYEQYF.

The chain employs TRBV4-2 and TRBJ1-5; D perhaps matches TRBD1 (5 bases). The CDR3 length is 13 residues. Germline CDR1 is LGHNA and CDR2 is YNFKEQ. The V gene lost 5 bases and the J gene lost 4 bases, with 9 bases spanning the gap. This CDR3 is CASSSSGNQPQHF. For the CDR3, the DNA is TGTGCCAGCAGCTCATCAGGGAATCAGCCCCAGCATTTT.

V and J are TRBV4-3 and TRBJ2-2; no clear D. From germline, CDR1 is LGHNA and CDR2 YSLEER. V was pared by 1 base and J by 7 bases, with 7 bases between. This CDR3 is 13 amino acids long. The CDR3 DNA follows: TGCGCCAGCAGCCAAGGAAATAGCGGGGAGCTGTTTTTT. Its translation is CASSQGNSGELFF.

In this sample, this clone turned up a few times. The CDR3 DNA reads as TGCGCCAGCAGCTTCGACAGGGCTTCCGAGCAGTACTTC. Its translation is CASSFDRASEQYF. The V gene is TRBV5-1, the J gene TRBJ2-7; 7 bases are shared with TRBD1. The germline CDR1 and CDR2 sequences are SGHRS and YFSETQ. J was trimmed by 6 bases and V by 2 bases; bases with no gene match: 5. The CDR3 totals 13 residues.

CDR3: CASSPTRTGTDEQFF. CDR3 in DNA: TGTGCCAGCAGCCCCACGAGGACAGGGACAGATGAGCAGTTCTTC. This chain joins TRBV14 and TRBJ2-1; 8 bases are shared with TRBD1. The V gene's germline CDR1 is SGHDN and CDR2 FVKESK. V trimming: 4 bases; J trimming: 8 bases; junction bases outside the gene matches: 10. The CDR3 contains 15 residues.

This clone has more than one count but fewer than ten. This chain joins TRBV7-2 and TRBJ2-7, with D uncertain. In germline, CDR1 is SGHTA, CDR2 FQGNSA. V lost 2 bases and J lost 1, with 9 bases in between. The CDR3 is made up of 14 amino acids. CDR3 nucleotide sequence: TGTGCCAGCAGCTTACCAGGTTTGTCCTACGAGCAGTACTTC. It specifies CASSLPGLSYEQYF.

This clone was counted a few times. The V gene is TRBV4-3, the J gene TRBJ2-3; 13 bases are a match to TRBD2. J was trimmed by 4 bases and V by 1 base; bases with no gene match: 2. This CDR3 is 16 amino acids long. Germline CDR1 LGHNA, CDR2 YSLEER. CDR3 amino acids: CASSQVLAGGPDTQYF. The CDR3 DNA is TGCGCCAGCAGCCAAGTACTAGCGGGGGGGCCAGATACGCAGTATTTT.

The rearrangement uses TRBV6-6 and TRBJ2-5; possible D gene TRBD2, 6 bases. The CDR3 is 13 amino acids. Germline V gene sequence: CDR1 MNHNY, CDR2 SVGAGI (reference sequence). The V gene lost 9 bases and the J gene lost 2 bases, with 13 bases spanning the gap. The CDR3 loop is CASMGGGQETQYF. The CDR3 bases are TGTGCCAGTATGGGGGGTGGGCAAGAGACCCAGTACTTC.

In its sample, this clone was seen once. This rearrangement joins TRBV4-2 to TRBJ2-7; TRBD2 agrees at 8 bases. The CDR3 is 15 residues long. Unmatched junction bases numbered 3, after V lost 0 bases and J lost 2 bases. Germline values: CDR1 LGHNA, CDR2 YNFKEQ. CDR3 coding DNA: TGTGCCAGCAGCCAAGATCTCGGGGGGGCCTACGAGCAGTACTTC. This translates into CASSQDLGGAYEQYF.

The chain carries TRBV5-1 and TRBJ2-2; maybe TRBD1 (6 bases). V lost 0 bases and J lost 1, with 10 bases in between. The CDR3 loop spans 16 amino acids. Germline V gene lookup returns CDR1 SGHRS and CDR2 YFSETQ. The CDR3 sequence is CASSLAATGNTGELFF. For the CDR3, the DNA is TGCGCCAGCAGCTTGGCCGCGACAGGGAACACCGGGGAGCTGTTTTTT.

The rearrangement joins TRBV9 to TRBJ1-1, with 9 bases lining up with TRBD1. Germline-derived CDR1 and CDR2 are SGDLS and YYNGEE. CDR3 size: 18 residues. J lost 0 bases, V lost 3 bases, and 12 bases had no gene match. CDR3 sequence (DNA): TGTGCCAGCAGCGCGCAGACAGGGGGAACCTTTATGAACACTGAAGCTTTCTTT. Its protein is CASSAQTGGTFMNTEAFF.

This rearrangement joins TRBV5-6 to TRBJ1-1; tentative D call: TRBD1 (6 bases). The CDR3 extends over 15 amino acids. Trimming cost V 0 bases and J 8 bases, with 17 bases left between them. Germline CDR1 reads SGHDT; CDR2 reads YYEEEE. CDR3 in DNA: TGTGCCAGCAGCTTGGCAGGGGTCAGCGCGTTAGAAGCTTTCTTT. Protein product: CASSLAGVSALEAFF.

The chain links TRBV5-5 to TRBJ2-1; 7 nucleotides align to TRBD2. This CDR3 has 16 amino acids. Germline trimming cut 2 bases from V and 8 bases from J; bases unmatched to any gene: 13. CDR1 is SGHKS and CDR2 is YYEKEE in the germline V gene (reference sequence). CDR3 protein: CASSLWWRGIGDEQFF. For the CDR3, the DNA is TGTGCCAGCAGCTTATGGTGGCGGGGGATCGGGGATGAGCAGTTCTTC.

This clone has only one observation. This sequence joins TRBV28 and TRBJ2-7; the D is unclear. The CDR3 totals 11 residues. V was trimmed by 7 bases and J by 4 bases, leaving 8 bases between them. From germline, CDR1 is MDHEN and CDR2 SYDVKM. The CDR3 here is CASTSVYEQYF. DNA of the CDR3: TGTGCCAGCACCTCCGTTTACGAGCAGTACTTC. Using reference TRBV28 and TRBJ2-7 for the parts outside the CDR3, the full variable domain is DVKVTQSSRYLVKRTGEKVFLECVQDMDHENMFWYRQDPGLGLRLIYFSYDVKMKEKGDIPEGYSVSREKKERFSLILESASTNQTSMYLCASTSVYEQYFGPGTRLTVT.

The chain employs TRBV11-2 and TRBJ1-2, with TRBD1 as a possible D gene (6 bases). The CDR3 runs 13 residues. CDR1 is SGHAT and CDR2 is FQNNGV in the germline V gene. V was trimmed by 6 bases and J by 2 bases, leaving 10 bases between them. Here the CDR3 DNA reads TGTGCCAGCAGAAAGCAGGGGAACTATGGCTACACCTTC. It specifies CASRKQGNYGYTF.

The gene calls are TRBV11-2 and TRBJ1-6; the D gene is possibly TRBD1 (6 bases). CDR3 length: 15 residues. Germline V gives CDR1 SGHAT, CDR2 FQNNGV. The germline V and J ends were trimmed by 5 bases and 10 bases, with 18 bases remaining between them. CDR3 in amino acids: CASSDHRASRSPLHF. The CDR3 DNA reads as TGTGCCAGCAGCGACCACAGGGCCTCCAGATCACCCCTCCACTTT.

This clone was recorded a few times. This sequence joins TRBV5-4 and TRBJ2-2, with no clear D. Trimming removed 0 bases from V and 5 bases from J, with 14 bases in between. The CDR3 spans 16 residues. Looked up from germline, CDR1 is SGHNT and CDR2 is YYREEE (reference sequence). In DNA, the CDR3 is TGTGCCAGCAGCTTGGGTTCTTCCTCAGCGACCGGGGAGCTGTTTTTT. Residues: CASSLGSSSATGELFF.

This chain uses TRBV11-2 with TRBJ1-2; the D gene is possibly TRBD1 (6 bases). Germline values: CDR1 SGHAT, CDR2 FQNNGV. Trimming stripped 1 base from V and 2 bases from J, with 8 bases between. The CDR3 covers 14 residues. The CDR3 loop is CASSLVQGNYGYTF. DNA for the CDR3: TGTGCCAGCAGCTTAGTACAGGGAAACTATGGCTACACCTTC.

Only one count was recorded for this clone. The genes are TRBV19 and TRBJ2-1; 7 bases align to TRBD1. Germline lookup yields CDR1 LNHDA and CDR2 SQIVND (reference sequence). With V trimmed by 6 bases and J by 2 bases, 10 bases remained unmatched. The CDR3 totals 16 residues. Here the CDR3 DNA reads TGTGCCAGTAGCAAATTAGGGGGCCAGGCCTACAATGAGCAGTTCTTC. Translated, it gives CASSKLGGQAYNEQFF.

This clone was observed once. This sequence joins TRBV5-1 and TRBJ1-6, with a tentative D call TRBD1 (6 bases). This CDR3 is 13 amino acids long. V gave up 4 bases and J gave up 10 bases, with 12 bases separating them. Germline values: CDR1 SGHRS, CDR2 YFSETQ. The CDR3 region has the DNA TGCGCCAGCAGCCTAACTGACAGGTCACCCCTCCACTTT. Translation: CASSLTDRSPLHF.

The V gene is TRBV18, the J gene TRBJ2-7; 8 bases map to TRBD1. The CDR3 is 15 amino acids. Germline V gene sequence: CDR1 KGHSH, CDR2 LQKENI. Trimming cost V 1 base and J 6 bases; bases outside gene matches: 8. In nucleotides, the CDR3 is TGTGCCAGCTCACCACTAGTAGTACAGGGGGGCGAGCAGTACTTC. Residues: CASSPLVVQGGEQYF.

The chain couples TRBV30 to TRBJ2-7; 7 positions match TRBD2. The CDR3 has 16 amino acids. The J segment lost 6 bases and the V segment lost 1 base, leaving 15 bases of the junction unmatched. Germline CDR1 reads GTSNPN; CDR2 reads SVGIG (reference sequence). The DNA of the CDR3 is TGTGCCTGGAGTGCAGGAAGGACGGGAGGTGTAGGCGAGCAGTACTTC. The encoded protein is CAWSAGRTGGVGEQYF.

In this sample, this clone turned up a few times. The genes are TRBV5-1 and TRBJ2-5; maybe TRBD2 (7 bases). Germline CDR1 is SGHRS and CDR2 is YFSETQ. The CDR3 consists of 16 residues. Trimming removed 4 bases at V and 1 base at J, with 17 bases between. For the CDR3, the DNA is TGCGCCAGCAGCCTAGGAAGGGGGACTACCCAAGAGACCCAGTACTTC. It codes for CASSLGRGTTQETQYF.

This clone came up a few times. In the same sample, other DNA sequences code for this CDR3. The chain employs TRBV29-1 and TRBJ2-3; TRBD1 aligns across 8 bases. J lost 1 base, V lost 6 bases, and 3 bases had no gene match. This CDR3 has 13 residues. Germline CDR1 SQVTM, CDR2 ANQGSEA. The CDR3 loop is CSVPGQGTDTQYF. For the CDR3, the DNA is TGCAGCGTGCCGGGACAGGGCACAGATACGCAGTATTTT.

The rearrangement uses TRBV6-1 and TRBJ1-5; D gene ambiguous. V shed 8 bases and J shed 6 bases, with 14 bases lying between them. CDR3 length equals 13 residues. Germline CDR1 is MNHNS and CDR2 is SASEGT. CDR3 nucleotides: TGTGCCAGCTCTGGCGGGGAGAGTCAGCCCCAGCATTTT. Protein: CASSGGESQPQHF.

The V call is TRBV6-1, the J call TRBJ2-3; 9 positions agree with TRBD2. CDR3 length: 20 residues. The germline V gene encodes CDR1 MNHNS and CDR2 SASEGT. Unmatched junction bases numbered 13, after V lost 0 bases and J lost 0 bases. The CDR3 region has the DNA TGTGCCAGCAGTGAAGCGGTTAGCGGGAGACTTACAACTAGCACAGATACGCAGTATTTT. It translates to CASSEAVSGRLTTSTDTQYF.

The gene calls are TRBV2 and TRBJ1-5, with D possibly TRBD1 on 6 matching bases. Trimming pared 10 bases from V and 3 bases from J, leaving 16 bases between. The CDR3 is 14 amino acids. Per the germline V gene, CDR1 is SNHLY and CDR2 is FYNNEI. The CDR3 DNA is TGTGCCACAAGTCGGGACAACCTCAATCAGCCCCAGCATTTT. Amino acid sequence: CATSRDNLNQPQHF.